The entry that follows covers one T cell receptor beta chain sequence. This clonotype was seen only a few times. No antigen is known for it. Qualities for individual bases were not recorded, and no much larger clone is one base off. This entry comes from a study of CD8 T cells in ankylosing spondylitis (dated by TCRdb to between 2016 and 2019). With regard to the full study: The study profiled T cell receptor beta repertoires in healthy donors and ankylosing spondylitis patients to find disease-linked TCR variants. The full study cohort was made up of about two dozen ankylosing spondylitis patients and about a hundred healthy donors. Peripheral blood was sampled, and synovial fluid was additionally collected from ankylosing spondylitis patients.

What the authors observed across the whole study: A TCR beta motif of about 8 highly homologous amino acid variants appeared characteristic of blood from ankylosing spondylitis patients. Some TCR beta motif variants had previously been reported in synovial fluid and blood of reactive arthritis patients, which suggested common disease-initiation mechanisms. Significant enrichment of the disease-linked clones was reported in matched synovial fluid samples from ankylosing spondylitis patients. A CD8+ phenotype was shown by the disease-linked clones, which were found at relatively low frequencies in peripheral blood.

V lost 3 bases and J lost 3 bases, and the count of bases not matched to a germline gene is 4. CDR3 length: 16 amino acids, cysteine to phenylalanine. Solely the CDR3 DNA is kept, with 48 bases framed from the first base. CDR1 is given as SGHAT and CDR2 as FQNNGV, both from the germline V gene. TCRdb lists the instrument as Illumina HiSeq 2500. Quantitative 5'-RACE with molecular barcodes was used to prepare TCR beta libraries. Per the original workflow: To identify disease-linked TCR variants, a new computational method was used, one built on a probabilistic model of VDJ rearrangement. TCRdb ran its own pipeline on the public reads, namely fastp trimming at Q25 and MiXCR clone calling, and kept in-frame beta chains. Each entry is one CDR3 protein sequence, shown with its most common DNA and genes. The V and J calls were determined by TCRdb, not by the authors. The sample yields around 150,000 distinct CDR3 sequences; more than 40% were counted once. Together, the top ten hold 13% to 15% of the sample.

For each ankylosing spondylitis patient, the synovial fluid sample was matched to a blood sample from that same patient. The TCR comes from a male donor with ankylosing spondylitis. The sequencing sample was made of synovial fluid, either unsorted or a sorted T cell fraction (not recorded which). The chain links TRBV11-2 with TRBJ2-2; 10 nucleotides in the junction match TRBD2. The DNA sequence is TGTGCCAGCAGCTTCCCCGGGACTAGCGACACCGGGGAGCTGTTTTTT. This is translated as CASSFPGTSDTGELFF.